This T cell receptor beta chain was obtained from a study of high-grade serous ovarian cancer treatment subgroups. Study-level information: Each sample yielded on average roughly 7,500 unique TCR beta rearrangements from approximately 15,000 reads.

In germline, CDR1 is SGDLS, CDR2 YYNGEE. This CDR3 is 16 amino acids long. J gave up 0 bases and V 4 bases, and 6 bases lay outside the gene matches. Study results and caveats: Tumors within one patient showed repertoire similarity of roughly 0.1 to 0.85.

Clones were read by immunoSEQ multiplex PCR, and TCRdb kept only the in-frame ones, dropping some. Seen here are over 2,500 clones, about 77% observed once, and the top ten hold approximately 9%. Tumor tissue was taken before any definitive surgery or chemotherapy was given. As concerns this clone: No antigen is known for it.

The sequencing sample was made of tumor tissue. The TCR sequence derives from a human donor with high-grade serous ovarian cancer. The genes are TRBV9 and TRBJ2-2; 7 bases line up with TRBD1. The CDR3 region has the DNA TGTGCCAGCAGCACCGGACAGGTTTCGAACACCGGGGAGCTGTTTTTT. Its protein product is CASSTGQVSNTGELFF. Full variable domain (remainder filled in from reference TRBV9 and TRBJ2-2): DSGVTQTPKHLITATGQRVTLRCSPRSGDLSVYWYQQSLDQGLQFLIQYYNGEERAKGNILERFSAQQFPDLHSELNLSSLELGDSALYFCASSTGQVSNTGELFFGEGSRLTVL.